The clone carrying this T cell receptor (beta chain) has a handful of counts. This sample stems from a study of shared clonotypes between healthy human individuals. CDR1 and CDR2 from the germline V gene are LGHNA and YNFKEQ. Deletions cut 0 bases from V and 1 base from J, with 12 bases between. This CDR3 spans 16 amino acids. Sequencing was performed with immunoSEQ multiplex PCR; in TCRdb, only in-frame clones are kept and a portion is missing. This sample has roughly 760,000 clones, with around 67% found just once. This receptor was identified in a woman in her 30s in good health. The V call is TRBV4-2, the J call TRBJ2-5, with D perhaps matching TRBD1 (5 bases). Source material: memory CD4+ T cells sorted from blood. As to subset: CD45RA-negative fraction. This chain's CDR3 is CASSQDGAGTQETQYF. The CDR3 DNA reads TGTGCCAGCAGCCAAGATGGGGCAGGAACCCAAGAGACCCAGTACTTC.